A selection of T cell receptor beta chains follows, all from one sample in a study of blood T cell repertoires in COVID-19. Profiled with immunoSEQ multiplex PCR; TCRdb holds only in-frame clones, not every one. In the table there are about 80,000 clones, around four fifths of which are singletons. The specimen was peripheral blood. The receptors shown here come from a man older than 75 with active or convalescent COVID-19. CDR3s include the opening cysteine and the closing phenylalanine or tryptophan. Each record gives: J gene, V gene, D gene, clone size, CDR3 protein, CDR3 DNA. A D gene is named only where the DNA matches it firmly. Some rows have no size entry. The others give once, few or many, or a class for an expanded clone.

>TRBJ1-2|TRBV3-1/TRBV3-2|TRBD1|-
CASSHTQGAGGYTF
TGTGCCAGCAGCCACACTCAGGGGGCGGGTGGCTACACCTTC
>TRBJ2-2|TRBV19|TRBD2|-
CASFTSGRSGELFF
TGTGCCAGTTTCACTAGCGGGAGATCCGGGGAGCTGTTTTTT
>TRBJ2-1|TRBV5-5|-|few
CASSLAFEQFF
TGTGCCAGCAGCTTGGCGTTTGAGCAGTTCTTC
>TRBJ2-3|TRBV7-9|TRBD1|-
CASSSTGVTDTQYF
TGTGCCAGCAGCTCGACAGGGGTAACAGATACGCAGTATTTT
>TRBJ1-1|TRBV4-1|-|-
CASSQGRSDTEAFF
TGCGCCAGCAGCCAAGGGAGGAGCGACACTGAAGCTTTCTTT
>TRBJ2-7|TRBV2|TRBD1|-
CASTLGTGNYEQYF
TGTGCCAGCACCCTAGGGACAGGTAACTACGAGCAGTACTTC
>TRBJ2-1|TRBV7-8|-|-
CASSLGVRANEQFF
TGTGCCAGCAGCTTAGGGGTCAGGGCAAATGAGCAGTTCTTC
>TRBJ1-2|TRBV5-4|TRBD1|-
CASSRQAGQGVVNYGYTF
TGTGCCAGCAGCCGGCAGGCGGGACAGGGGGTCGTTAACTATGGCTACACCTTC
>TRBJ2-7|TRBV19|TRBD2|-
CASSTLAGGSYEQYF
TGTGCCAGTAGTACTCTTGCGGGAGGTTCCTACGAGCAGTACTTC
>TRBJ2-7|TRBV4-3|TRBD1|once
CASSQGIGTGGYEQYF
TGCGCCAGCAGCCAAGGAATCGGGACAGGGGGCTACGAGCAGTACTTC
>TRBJ2-3|TRBV7-2|TRBD2|-
CASSSLSGRATDTQYF
TGTGCCAGCAGCTCACTTAGCGGGAGGGCAACAGATACGCAGTATTTT
>TRBJ1-5|TRBV29-1|TRBD1|-
CSVGDRGEQPQHF
TGCAGCGTAGGGGACAGGGGTGAGCAGCCCCAGCATTTT
>TRBJ2-3|TRBV7-8|TRBD1|-
CASSPRGQSGTDTQYF
TGTGCCAGCAGCCCCCGGGGACAGTCAGGCACAGATACGCAGTATTTT
>TRBJ1-2|TRBV28|-|once
CASRVSPGVGAVNGYTF
TGTGCCAGCAGGGTCTCTCCAGGGGTAGGCGCGGTGAATGGCTACACCTTC
>TRBJ2-3|TRBV7-3|TRBD2|-
CASSLERGEVDTQYF
TGTGCCAGCAGCCTAGAGCGGGGGGAAGTAGATACGCAGTATTTT
>TRBJ1-2|TRBV20-1|-|-
CSAYGQPYTF
TGCAGTGCTTACGGACAGCCCTACACCTTC
>TRBJ1-1|TRBV11-3|-|once
CASSLGGGANTEAFF
TGTGCCAGCAGCCTAGGAGGGGGGGCGAACACTGAAGCTTTCTTT
>TRBJ1-4|TRBV4-1|TRBD1|-
CASSQRGLNEKLFF
TGCGCCAGCAGCCAAAGGGGGCTGAATGAAAAACTGTTTTTT
>TRBJ2-1|TRBV29-1|-|-
CSGLATSNEQFF
TGCAGCGGCCTAGCTACTAGCAATGAGCAGTTCTTC
>TRBJ2-3|TRBV15|-|-
CATSRDYSTSTDTQYF
TGTGCCACCAGCAGAGATTACAGCACTAGCACAGATACGCAGTATTTT
>TRBJ1-1|TRBV6-5|-|-
CASSSDSDTEAFF
TGTGCCAGCAGTTCAGACAGCGACACTGAAGCTTTCTTT
>TRBJ2-3|TRBV5-5|-|many
CASSFQVTSADTQYF
TGTGCCAGCAGCTTCCAGGTAACTAGTGCGGATACGCAGTATTTT
>TRBJ1-4|TRBV18|-|-
CASSPYRAEAEKLFF
TGTGCCAGCTCACCGTACAGGGCGGAGGCGGAAAAACTGTTTTTT
>TRBJ1-5|TRBV6-5|-|-
CASTGSNQPQHF
TGTGCCAGTACAGGGAGCAATCAGCCCCAGCATTTT
>TRBJ1-5|TRBV11-2|-|-
CASSLAVGGNQPQHF
TGTGCCAGCAGCTTAGCGGTAGGGGGCAATCAGCCCCAGCATTTT
>TRBJ1-2|TRBV25-1|-|few
CASSEGAENKYGYTF
TGTGCCAGCAGTGAAGGGGCAGAGAACAAATATGGCTACACCTTC
>TRBJ1-5|TRBV19|-|-
CASSIDGRPNQPQHF
TGTGCCAGTAGTATAGATGGCCGCCCCAATCAGCCCCAGCATTTT
>TRBJ2-1|TRBV4-3|TRBD2|-
CASSQERAGTSVGSYNEQFF
TGCGCCAGCAGCCAAGAAAGGGCCGGGACTAGCGTCGGCTCCTACAATGAGCAGTTCTTC
>TRBJ2-5|TRBV7-6|TRBD2|once
CASSSSTGGSQETQYF
TGTGCCAGCAGCTCCTCGACGGGAGGGTCGCAAGAGACCCAGTACTTC
>TRBJ2-7|TRBV19|TRBD1|-
CASSRKGQGANEQYF
TGTGCCAGTAGTAGAAAGGGACAGGGGGCCAACGAGCAGTACTTC
>TRBJ2-2|TRBV7-2|-|-
CASSLGGQMNTGELFF
TGTGCCAGCAGCTTAGGAGGACAAATGAACACCGGGGAGCTGTTTTTT
>TRBJ2-5|TRBV15|TRBD2|-
CATEGSGGAQETQYF
TGTGCCACCGAGGGCAGCGGGGGGGCTCAAGAGACCCAGTACTTC
>TRBJ2-5|TRBV5-5|-|-
CASSLLGETQYF
TGTGCCAGCAGCTTGCTCGGGGAGACCCAGTACTTC
>TRBJ2-3|TRBV7-2|TRBD2|-
CASSPLPSGRADTQYF
TGTGCCAGCAGCCCGCTCCCTAGCGGGAGGGCAGATACGCAGTATTTT
>TRBJ1-4|TRBV5-1|TRBD1|-
CASSPQNRGAEKLFF
TGCGCCAGCAGCCCCCAAAACAGGGGGGCGGAAAAACTGTTTTTT
>TRBJ1-5|TRBV3-1/TRBV3-2|TRBD1|-
CASSQGSGQGNQPQHF
TGTGCCAGCAGCCAAGGATCGGGACAGGGCAATCAGCCCCAGCATTTT
>TRBJ2-7|TRBV2|TRBD2|-
CASSRTSGVSYEQYF
TGTGCCAGCAGTCGGACTAGCGGGGTCTCCTACGAGCAGTACTTC
>TRBJ2-1|TRBV2|TRBD2|once
CASSKGGIAGANEQFF
TGTGCCAGCAGCAAAGGAGGGATAGCGGGTGCCAATGAGCAGTTCTTC
>TRBJ1-5|TRBV9|-|-
CASNSGRSNQPQHF
TGTGCCAGCAACTCGGGGAGAAGCAATCAGCCCCAGCATTTT
>TRBJ2-7|TRBV5-4|-|-
CASTGTNSHEQYF
TGTGCCAGCACCGGGACAAATTCCCACGAGCAGTACTTC
>TRBJ1-2|TRBV18|-|-
CASQLLGGDGYTF
TGTGCCAGCCAATTACTAGGGGGTGATGGCTACACCTTC
>TRBJ2-3|TRBV11-3|-|-
CASSQTLDTQYF
TGTGCCAGCAGCCAAACTCTTGATACGCAGTATTTT
>TRBJ1-6|TRBV7-2|-|-
CASSLAVGGQGSPLHF
TGTGCCAGCAGCTTAGCCGTCGGGGGGCAAGGCTCACCCCTCCACTTT
>TRBJ2-1|TRBV7-9|TRBD1|-
CASRPTGGGYKFF
TGTGCCAGCAGACCTACAGGGGGCGGCTATAAGTTCTTC
>TRBJ2-3|TRBV6-1|-|once
CASSELKDTQYF
TGTGCCAGCAGTGAGTTAAAAGATACGCAGTATTTT
>TRBJ2-7|TRBV2|-|-
CANLDPRSYEQYF
TGTGCCAACCTAGATCCTCGTTCCTACGAGCAGTACTTC
>TRBJ2-1|TRBV5-1|-|-
CASSLEGAYNEQFF
TGCGCCAGCAGCTTGGAGGGGGCCTACAATGAGCAGTTCTTC
>TRBJ1-2|TRBV6-5|-|few
CASSPDWLGGYTF
TGTGCCAGCAGTCCCGACTGGTTAGGTGGCTACACCTTC
>TRBJ2-3|TRBV5-1|-|-
CASSTGTLRDSDTQYF
TGCGCCAGCAGCACGGGTACCCTCCGCGACTCAGATACGCAGTATTTT
>TRBJ1-4|TRBV2|TRBD1|-
CASSPTGGYEKLFF
TGTGCCAGCAGCCCTACAGGGGGTTATGAAAAACTGTTTTTT